This T cell receptor beta chain was found in a study of blood T cell repertoires in COVID-19. Study-wide context: Whether acute or convalescent, the COVID-19 samples came from the United States, Italy and Spain. Nucleic acid was either cDNA or gDNA, and it came from T cells, B-cell-depleted T cells, or PBMCs.

Data came from immunoSEQ multiplex PCR; TCRdb stores just in-frame clones and leaves some out. The sample shows hundreds of thousands of clones, 75% to 90% of them seen only once. The germline CDR1 and CDR2 sequences are LGHDT and YNNKEL (reference sequence). V lost 1 base and J 0 bases, leaving 13 bases between the germline ends. The CDR3 totals 16 residues. The clonotype was recovered from a woman aged 55 to 70 with acute or convalescent COVID-19. The sequencing sample was made of peripheral blood. V and J are TRBV3-1 (or the pseudogene TRBV3-2) and TRBJ2-7, with a tentative D call TRBD2 (6 bases). This CDR3 is CASSQVGGSYSYEQYF. CDR3 nucleotides: TGTGCCAGCAGCCAAGTCGGAGGGTCGTACTCCTACGAGCAGTACTTC.